This TCR beta chain derives from a study of cytomegalovirus exposure and HLA in healthy donors. General study points: TCR beta chains numbering 150 to 200 were designated cytomegalovirus-associated. CMV antigen specificity of a few CMV-associated chains was confirmed in vitro.

The CDR3 consists of 16 residues. Germline assignment: CDR1 SGHTA and CDR2 FQGNSA. Germline trimming cut 6 bases from V and 10 bases from J; bases unmatched to any gene: 11. Concerning this clone itself: Its antigen is unidentified.

Measured with immunoSEQ multiplex PCR; TCRdb has only the in-frame clones, and not every one. The table shows some 210,000 clones, with roughly 84% occurring only once. Sequenced material: PBMCs. The clonotype originates from a young woman in good health and CMV-seropositive. The genes are TRBV7-2 and TRBJ2-1; 14 bases align to TRBD2. This CDR3 reads CASRYAGTSGRGEQFF. CDR3 in DNA: TGTGCCAGCAGATACGCCGGGACTAGCGGGAGAGGGGAGCAGTTCTTC.